These 26 T cell receptor beta chains were sequenced from one sample in a study of blood T cell repertoires in COVID-19. Assay: immunoSEQ multiplex PCR; the TCRdb copy retains only in-frame clones and omits some. Among roughly 250,000 clones listed, 80% to 90% were seen once. The specimen was PBMCs or T cells enriched from blood (not recorded which). The source of these receptors is a woman between 50 and 59 years old who had recovered from COVID-19.

The rearrangement links TRBV28 to TRBJ2-4; 8 positions agree with TRBD2. From germline, CDR1 is MDHEN and CDR2 SYDVKM. The junction had 8 bases not matched to a gene; V was cut back by 5 bases and J by 2 bases. The CDR3 sequence is 16 residues long. The CDR3 nucleotides are TGTGCCAGCAGTCCCCCGGGGGGGGGTACCAAAAACATTCAGTACTTC. This translates into CASSPPGGGTKNIQYF.

On this clone itself: This sample includes further DNA sequences coding for the same CDR3. This sequence joins TRBV28 and TRBJ2-7; 8 bases line up with TRBD2. V trimming: 2 bases; J trimming: 4 bases; junction bases outside the gene matches: 4. CDR3 length: 14 residues. In germline, CDR1 is MDHEN, CDR2 SYDVKM. The CDR3 here is CASSLAGGGYEQYF. CDR3 bases: TGTGCCAGCAGTTTAGCGGGAGGTGGGTACGAGCAGTACTTC.

The table lists this clone with a few counts. The chain combines TRBV3-1 (or the pseudogene TRBV3-2) with TRBJ2-3, with 12 bases identical to TRBD2. V trimming: 4 bases; J trimming: 0 bases; junction bases outside the gene matches: 2. CDR3 length: 16 residues. Germline CDR1 and CDR2: LGHDT and YNNKEL (reference sequence). The CDR3 protein is CASSRTSGTSTDTQYF. The CDR3 nucleotides read TGTGCCAGCAGCCGGACTAGCGGGACTAGCACAGATACGCAGTATTTT.

The chain links TRBV13 to TRBJ2-3, with 13 bases that match TRBD2. This CDR3 is built from 17 residues. After removal of 5 bases from V and 2 bases from J, the junction contained 7 bases not matched to a gene. The germline V gene encodes CDR1 PRHDT and CDR2 FYEKMQ (reference sequence). In nucleotides, the CDR3 is TGTGCCAGCAGCCTCGGGACTAGCGGGACACTCACAGATACGCAGTATTTT. It specifies CASSLGTSGTLTDTQYF. The full variable domain, its missing parts supplied by reference TRBV13 and TRBJ2-3, is AAGVIQSPRHLIKEKRETATLKCYPIPRHDTVYWYQQGPGQDPQFLISFYEKMQSDKGSIPDRFSAQQFSDYHSELNMSSLELGDSALYFCASSLGTSGTLTDTQYFGPGTRLTVL.

The chain uses TRBV7-6 and TRBJ1-5; TRBD1 matches at 10 bases. The germline gives CDR1 SGHVS, CDR2 FNYEAQ. The CDR3 is made up of 14 amino acids. Germline trimming cut 4 bases from V and 7 bases from J; bases unmatched to any gene: 4. This CDR3 reads CASSSGTGAQPQHF. CDR3 DNA sequence: TGTGCCAGCAGCTCCGGGACAGGGGCCCAGCCCCAGCATTTT.

This clone was counted a few times. V usage is TRBV18 and J usage is TRBJ1-1; TRBD1 aligns across 8 bases. Germline V gene data show CDR1 as KGHSH and CDR2 as LQKENI. V gave up 3 bases and J gave up 1 base; unmatched junction bases: 4. The CDR3 totals 15 residues. CDR3 nucleotides: TGTGCCAGCTCACCTCAGGGGGCCAAGAACACTGAAGCTTTCTTT. This codes for CASSPQGAKNTEAFF.

The J gene is TRBJ1-3, the V gene TRBV18, with D maybe TRBD1 (5 bases). The CDR3 runs to 15 residues. The V end lost 1 base, the J end lost 4 bases, and 11 bases lay between the germline ends. CDR1 is KGHSH, CDR2 LQKENI, per germline. CDR3 protein: CASSPLAGRGNTIYF. CDR3 bases: TGTGCCAGCTCACCACTCGCAGGGCGAGGAAACACCATATATTTT.

This chain connects TRBV2 to TRBJ2-7; D gene unclear. Germline V gene data show CDR1 as SNHLY and CDR2 as FYNNEI. V was pared by 4 bases and J by 4 bases, with 14 bases between. The CDR3 runs 14 residues. The CDR3 sequence: CASSVGRSMYEQYF. CDR3 coding DNA: TGTGCCAGCAGTGTCGGCAGGTCTATGTACGAGCAGTACTTC.

The rearrangement links TRBV7-2 to TRBJ1-4; 7 bases fit TRBD1. The V gene end was trimmed by 5 bases and the J gene end by 5 bases; junction bases not matched to a gene: 8. The germline CDR1 and CDR2 sequences are SGHTA and FQGNSA. The CDR3 has 15 amino acids. CDR3 DNA sequence: TGTGCCAGCAGCCCACGGGACAGATTGAATGAAAAACTGTTTTTT. Encoded protein: CASSPRDRLNEKLFF.

Points on this clone: In the same sample, other DNA sequences code for this CDR3. The chain joins TRBV28 to TRBJ1-3, with TRBD1 matching 7 bases. The V and J ends lost 8 bases and 4 bases, in that order; junction bases with no gene match: 2. The length of the CDR3 is 12 residues. Germline V gene data show CDR1 as MDHEN and CDR2 as SYDVKM. The DNA of the CDR3 is TGTGCCAGCGGAGGGGGCGGAAACACCATATATTTT. This gives the protein CASGGGGNTIYF.

This clone was seen just once. The V gene is TRBV4-1, the J gene TRBJ2-3, with D perhaps matching TRBD2 (5 bases). This CDR3 has 16 residues. The germline CDR1 and CDR2 sequences are MGHRA and YSYEKL. The V end lost 0 bases, the J end lost 0 bases, and 10 bases lay between the germline ends. CDR3 coding DNA: TGCGCCAGCAGCCAAGAGGACTCCCCTAGCACAGATACGCAGTATTTT. It is translated as CASSQEDSPSTDTQYF.

The V and J genes are TRBV28 and TRBJ2-7, with TRBD1 as a possible D gene (6 bases). The V end lost 1 base, the J end lost 2 bases, and 9 bases lay between the germline ends. Germline-derived CDR1 and CDR2 are MDHEN and SYDVKM. CDR3 length equals 14 residues. The CDR3 region has the DNA TGTGCCAGCAGTTTATTGGGGGACACCTACGAGCAGTACTTC. Amino acids: CASSLLGDTYEQYF.

The chain uses TRBV6-5 and TRBJ1-4; D might be TRBD1 (5 bases). V lost 3 bases and J 0 bases, leaving 8 bases between the germline ends. The CDR3 extends over 15 amino acids. The germline V gene encodes CDR1 MNHEY and CDR2 SVGAGI. The CDR3 region is CASSYQGSTNEKLFF. DNA of the CDR3: TGTGCCAGCAGTTATCAGGGCTCAACTAATGAAAAACTGTTTTTT.

The chain's CDR3 is CATSKRTRGDTQYF. In DNA, the CDR3 is TGTGCCACCAGCAAACGGACTAGGGGAGATACGCAGTATTTT. V and J are TRBV15 and TRBJ2-3; TRBD2 agrees at 7 bases. Germline CDR1 reads LNHNV; CDR2 reads YYDKDF (reference sequence). CDR3 length equals 14 residues. J was trimmed by 5 bases and V by 4 bases; bases with no gene match: 6.

The chain employs TRBV2 and TRBJ1-5; 9 bases align to TRBD1. V dropped 2 bases and J dropped 7; count of bases not matched to a gene: 9. This CDR3 region has 16 residues. The germline V gene has CDR1 SNHLY and CDR2 FYNNEI. CDR3 region: CASSERGQGSYQPQHF. The CDR3 nucleotides read TGTGCCAGCAGTGAAAGGGGACAGGGTTCCTACCAGCCCCAGCATTTT.

This chain links TRBV12-5 with TRBJ2-1; the match to TRBD2 covers 12 bases. The CDR3 sequence is 16 residues long. The J segment lost 2 bases and the V segment lost 3 bases, leaving 2 bases of the junction unmatched. Germline lookup yields CDR1 LGHNT and CDR2 FRNRAP. In nucleotides, the CDR3 is TGTGCTAGTGGTTTCCCTAGCGGGAGGGCCTACAATGAGCAGTTCTTC. Translation gives CASGFPSGRAYNEQFF.

The chain couples TRBV5-1 to TRBJ2-1; D may be TRBD2 (5 bases). This CDR3 region has 14 residues. Between the trimmed V and J ends, which lost 0 bases and 5 bases, there was a span of 9 bases. The germline V gene encodes CDR1 SGHRS and CDR2 YFSETQ. CDR3 in amino acids: CASSLGSDDNEQFF. The CDR3 DNA reads as TGCGCCAGCAGCTTGGGTAGCGACGACAATGAGCAGTTCTTC.

This clone has only one observation. The rearrangement joins TRBV5-4 to TRBJ2-1; weak D call: TRBD1 (6 bases). The CDR3 runs 15 residues. Deletions cut 3 bases from V and 4 bases from J, with 14 bases between. Germline V gene data show CDR1 as SGHNT and CDR2 as YYREEE (reference sequence). Here the CDR3 reads CASSSSGTLYNEQFF. The CDR3 DNA sequence: TGTGCCAGCAGCTCGTCCGGGACACTGTACAATGAGCAGTTCTTC.

V is TRBV6-5 and J is TRBJ1-6; D uncertain. This CDR3 is built from 14 residues. Germline V gene lookup returns CDR1 MNHEY and CDR2 SVGAGI. V lost 4 bases and J lost 5, with 9 bases in between. Here the CDR3 reads CASSFRLNNSPLHF. The CDR3 DNA follows: TGTGCCAGCAGTTTTAGACTAAATAATTCACCCCTCCACTTT.

This chain's CDR3 is CATSDPNTYQPQHF. CDR3 nucleotides: TGTGCCACCAGTGACCCCAACACGTATCAGCCCCAGCATTTT. The chain carries TRBV24-1 and TRBJ1-5; no firm D call. Trimming took 4 bases from V and 5 from J, leaving 11 bases between them. The CDR3 covers 14 residues. The germline V gene has CDR1 KGHDR and CDR2 SFDVKD.

The rearrangement uses TRBV5-1 and TRBJ1-4; 8 positions match TRBD1. The junction had 5 bases not matched to a gene; V was cut back by 1 base and J by 0 bases. CDR1 and CDR2 (germline): SGHRS, YFSETQ. The CDR3 is 17 amino acids. In DNA, the CDR3 is TGCGCCAGCAGCTTGTCCGGGACAGGAGCAACTAATGAAAAACTGTTTTTT. Encoded protein: CASSLSGTGATNEKLFF.

The V and J genes are TRBV28 and TRBJ2-7, with D perhaps matching TRBD1 (5 bases). V lost 6 bases to trimming and J lost 7 bases, with 25 bases between them. Germline V gene lookup returns CDR1 MDHEN and CDR2 SYDVKM. The CDR3 totals 16 residues. The CDR3 nucleotides read TGTGCCAGCAGCGCGCTCCAGGGTGTGACGGCCGAAGAGCAGTACTTC. Residues: CASSALQGVTAEEQYF.

The chain carries TRBV4-2 and TRBJ1-1; 9 bases map to TRBD1. There are 16 residues in the CDR3. Germline CDR1 and CDR2: LGHNA and YNFKEQ. The junction had 9 bases not matched to a gene; V was cut back by 3 bases and J by 4 bases. This CDR3 is CASSHPVTGGSTEAFF. The CDR3 DNA is TGTGCCAGCAGCCACCCAGTGACAGGGGGGAGCACTGAAGCTTTCTTT.

V and J are TRBV21-1 and TRBJ2-4; TRBD1 is the table's D call and was not checked against the DNA. TRBV21-1 is a pseudogene segment. The CDR3 extends over 19 amino acids. For the CDR3, the DNA is TGTGCCAGCAGCCACGCGGGACAGGGAAGATTCCTAGCCAAAAACATTCAGTACTTC. Its protein is CASSHAGQGRFLAKNIQYF.

This sequence joins TRBV28 and TRBJ2-2; D not resolved. The V end was cut by 10 bases, the J end by 1 base, with 10 bases between. The CDR3 is 13 residues long. Germline lookup yields CDR1 MDHEN and CDR2 SYDVKM. The CDR3 sequence is CATRNLNTGELFF. The CDR3 DNA is TGTGCCACGAGGAACTTGAACACCGGGGAGCTGTTTTTT.

In this sample, this clone turned up once. The chain employs TRBV19 and TRBJ2-3; D ambiguous. The CDR3 totals 14 residues. CDR1 and CDR2 (germline): LNHDA, SQIVND (reference sequence). The V end was cut by 9 bases, the J end by 0 bases, with 13 bases between. The CDR3 coding sequence is TGTGCCAGCGCTAATATGAGGAGCACAGATACGCAGTATTTT. Translated: CASANMRSTDTQYF.